This TCR beta chain was sequenced during a study of blood T cell repertoires in COVID-19. Overall study: Sites across the United States, Italy and Spain contributed samples from acute and convalescent COVID-19. In each case, the material was cDNA or gDNA derived from T cells, B-cell-depleted T cells, or PBMCs.

Methods used by the authors: It was from reference gene primer amplification that nucleated cell counts were estimated. TCRdb's table, derived via immunoSEQ multiplex PCR, lists solely in-frame clones and lacks some. V and J calls and clone size are as listed in that table; D and trimming were resolved from the DNA. The sample yields hundreds of thousands of clones, 70% to 90% seen once. The CDR3 loop spans 14 amino acids. J lost 5 bases, V lost 5 bases, and 8 bases had no gene match. Germline V gene lookup returns CDR1 SGHAT and CDR2 FQNNGV. This rearrangement joins TRBV11-2 to TRBJ1-1; 7 bases fit TRBD1. Sequenced material: peripheral blood. This TCR was recovered from an elderly man with acute or convalescent COVID-19. In nucleotides, the CDR3 is TGTGCCAGCAGCCATTTATTACAGGGGACTGAAGCTTTCTTT. Translated: CASSHLLQGTEAFF.